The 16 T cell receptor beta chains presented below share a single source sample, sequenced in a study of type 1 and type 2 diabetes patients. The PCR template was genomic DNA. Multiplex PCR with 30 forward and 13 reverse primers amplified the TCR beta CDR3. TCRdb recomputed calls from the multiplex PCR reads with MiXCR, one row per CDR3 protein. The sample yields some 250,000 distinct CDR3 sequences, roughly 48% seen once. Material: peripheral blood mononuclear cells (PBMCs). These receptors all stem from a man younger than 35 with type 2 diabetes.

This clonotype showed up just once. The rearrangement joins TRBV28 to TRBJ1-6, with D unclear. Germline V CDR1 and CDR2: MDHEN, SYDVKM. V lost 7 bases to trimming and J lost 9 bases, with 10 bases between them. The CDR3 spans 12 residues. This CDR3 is CASKGGSSPLHF. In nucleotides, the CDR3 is TGTGCCAGCAAGGGAGGTAGTTCACCCCTCCACTTT.

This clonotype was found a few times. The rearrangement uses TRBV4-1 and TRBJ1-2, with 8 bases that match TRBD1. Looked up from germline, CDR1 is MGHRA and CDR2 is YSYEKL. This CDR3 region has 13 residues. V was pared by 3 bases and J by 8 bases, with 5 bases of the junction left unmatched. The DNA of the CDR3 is TGCGCCAGCAGCCATTTGACAGGGGTCGGCTACACCTTC. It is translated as CASSHLTGVGYTF.

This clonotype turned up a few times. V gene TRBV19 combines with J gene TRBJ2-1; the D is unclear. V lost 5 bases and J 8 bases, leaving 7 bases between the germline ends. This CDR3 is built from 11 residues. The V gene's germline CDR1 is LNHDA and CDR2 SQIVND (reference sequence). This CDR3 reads CASSQFDEQFF. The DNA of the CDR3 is TGTGCCAGTAGTCAGTTTGATGAGCAGTTCTTC.

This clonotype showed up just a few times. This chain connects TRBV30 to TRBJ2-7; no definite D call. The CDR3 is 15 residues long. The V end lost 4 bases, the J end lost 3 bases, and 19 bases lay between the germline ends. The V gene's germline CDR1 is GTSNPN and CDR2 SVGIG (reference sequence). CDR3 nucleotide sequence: TGTGCCTGGACCCACCCTGGGAACGTAAACTACGAGCAGTACTTC. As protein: CAWTHPGNVNYEQYF.

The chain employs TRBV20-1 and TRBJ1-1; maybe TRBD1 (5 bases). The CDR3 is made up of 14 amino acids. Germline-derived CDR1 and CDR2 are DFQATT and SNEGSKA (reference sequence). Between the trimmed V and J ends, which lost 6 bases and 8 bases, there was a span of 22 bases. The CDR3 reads CSADGGQGNVEAFF. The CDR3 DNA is TGCAGTGCCGATGGAGGTCAGGGTAATGTAGAAGCTTTCTTT.

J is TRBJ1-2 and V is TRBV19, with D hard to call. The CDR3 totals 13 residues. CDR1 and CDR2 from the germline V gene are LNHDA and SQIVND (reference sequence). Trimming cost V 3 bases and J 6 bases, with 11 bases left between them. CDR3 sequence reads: CASSIGRIHGYTF. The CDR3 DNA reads TGTGCCAGTAGTATCGGCAGGATTCATGGCTACACCTTC.

The CDR3 sequence: CASQPDSQDGELFF. The CDR3 nucleotides read TGTGCCAGCCAACCGGACAGCCAAGACGGGGAGCTGTTTTTT. This chain uses TRBV9 with TRBJ2-2; D is perhaps TRBD1 (6 bases). The CDR3 length is 14 residues. Germline V lookup: CDR1 SGDLS, CDR2 YYNGEE. Deletions cut 7 bases from V and 7 bases from J, with 17 bases between.

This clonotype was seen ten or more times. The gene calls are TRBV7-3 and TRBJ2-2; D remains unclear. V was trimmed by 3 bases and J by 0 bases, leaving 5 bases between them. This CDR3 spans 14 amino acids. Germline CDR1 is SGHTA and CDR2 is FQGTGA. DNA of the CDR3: TGTGCCAGCAGCTTCCTCGCGAACACCGGGGAGCTGTTTTTT. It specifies CASSFLANTGELFF.

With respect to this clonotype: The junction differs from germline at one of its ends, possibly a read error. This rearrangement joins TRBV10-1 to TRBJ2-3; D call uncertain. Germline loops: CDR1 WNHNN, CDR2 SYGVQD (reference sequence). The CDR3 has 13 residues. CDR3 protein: CASSNGGIDTRYF. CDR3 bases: TGCGCCAGCAGTAACGGCGGAATCGATACGCGGTATTTT.

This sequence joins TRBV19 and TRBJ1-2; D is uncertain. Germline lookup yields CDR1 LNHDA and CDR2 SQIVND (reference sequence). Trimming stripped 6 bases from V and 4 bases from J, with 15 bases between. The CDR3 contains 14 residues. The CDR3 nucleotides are TGTGCCAGTAGCCCCCCCGAGGGAGCCTATGGCTACACCTTC. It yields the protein CASSPPEGAYGYTF. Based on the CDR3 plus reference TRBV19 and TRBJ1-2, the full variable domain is DGGITQSPKYLFRKEGQNVTLSCEQNLNHDAMYWYRQDPGQGLRLIYYSQIVNDFQKGDIAEGYSVSREKKESFPLTVTSAQKNPTAFYLCASSPPEGAYGYTFGSGTRLTVV.

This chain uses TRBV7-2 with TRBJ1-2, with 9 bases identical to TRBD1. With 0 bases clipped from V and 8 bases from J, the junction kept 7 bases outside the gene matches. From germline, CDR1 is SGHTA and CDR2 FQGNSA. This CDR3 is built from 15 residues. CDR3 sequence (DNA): TGTGCCAGCAGCTTAGCGGGACAGGGCTCGAGAGGCTACACCTTC. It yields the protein CASSLAGQGSRGYTF. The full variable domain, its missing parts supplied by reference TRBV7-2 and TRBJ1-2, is GAGVSQSPSNKVTEKGKDVELRCDPISGHTALYWYRQSLGQGLEFLIYFQGNSAPDKSGLPSDRFSAERTGGSVSTLTIQRTQQEDSAVYLCASSLAGQGSRGYTFGSGTRLTVV.

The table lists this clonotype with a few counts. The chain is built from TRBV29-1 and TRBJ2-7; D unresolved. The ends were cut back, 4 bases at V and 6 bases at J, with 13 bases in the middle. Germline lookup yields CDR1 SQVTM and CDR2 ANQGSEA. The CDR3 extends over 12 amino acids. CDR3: CSVGQAPVEQYF. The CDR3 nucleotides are TGCAGCGTTGGTCAGGCTCCCGTCGAGCAGTACTTC.

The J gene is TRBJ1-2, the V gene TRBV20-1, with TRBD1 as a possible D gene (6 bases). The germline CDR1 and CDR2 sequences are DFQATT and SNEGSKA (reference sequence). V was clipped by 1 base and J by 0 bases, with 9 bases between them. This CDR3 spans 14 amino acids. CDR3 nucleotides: TGCAGTGCTAGAGGTCACAGGGCTAACTATGGCTACACCTTC. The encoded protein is CSARGHRANYGYTF.

CDR3 loop: CATSDPRGDDYNEQFF. Here the CDR3 DNA reads TGTGCCACCAGTGATCCCCGGGGAGATGACTACAATGAGCAGTTCTTC. V gene TRBV24-1 combines with J gene TRBJ2-1, with a possible D match to TRBD2 (5 bases). The ends were cut back, 3 bases at V and 3 bases at J, with 14 bases in the middle. The germline gives CDR1 KGHDR, CDR2 SFDVKD. The CDR3 covers 16 residues.

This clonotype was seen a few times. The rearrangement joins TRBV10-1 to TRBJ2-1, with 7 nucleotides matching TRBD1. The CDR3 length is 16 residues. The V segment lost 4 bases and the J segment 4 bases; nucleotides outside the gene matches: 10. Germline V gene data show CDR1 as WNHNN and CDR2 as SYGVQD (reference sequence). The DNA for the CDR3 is TGCGCCAGCAGTGGAACTGGGACAGACCCATACAATGAGCAGTTCTTC. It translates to CASSGTGTDPYNEQFF.

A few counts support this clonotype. CDR3 sequence reads: CASSAGPADRMNTEAFF. The CDR3 nucleotides read TGTGCCAGCAGCGCAGGCCCCGCAGACAGGATGAACACTGAAGCTTTCTTT. This rearrangement joins TRBV7-8 to TRBJ1-1; TRBD1 might be the D (6 bases). The CDR3 has 17 residues. The germline CDR1 and CDR2 sequences are SGHVS and FQNEAQ. Between the trimmed V and J ends, which lost 5 bases and 0 bases, there was a span of 19 bases.